The 19 T cell receptor beta chains presented below share a single source sample, sequenced in a study of cytomegalovirus exposure and HLA in healthy donors. Sequenced by immunoSEQ multiplex PCR; TCRdb stores in-frame clones only, minus some. The sample lists some 210,000 clones; around 87% were seen once. Sample: PBMCs. The receptors shown here come from a woman under 30 in good health and CMV-seropositive.

The chain recombines TRBV2 with TRBJ2-1; the D gene is possibly TRBD1 (9 bases). Germline V lookup: CDR1 SNHLY, CDR2 FYNNEI. The CDR3 runs to 15 residues. The V gene lost 5 bases and the J gene lost 9 bases, with 20 bases spanning the gap. For the CDR3, the DNA is TGTGCCAGCAGTCGGGGGGGACAGGGAGAAGTTGAGCAGTTCTTC. Translated: CASSRGGQGEVEQFF.

This clone was seen once. The chain carries TRBV11-3 and TRBJ2-1, with 9 bases fitting TRBD2. The V and J ends lost 5 bases and 6 bases, in that order; junction bases with no gene match: 11. Germline V gene data show CDR1 as SGHNT and CDR2 as YENEEA. The CDR3 covers 16 residues. This chain's CDR3 is CASSPAPAGGRNEQFF. CDR3 DNA sequence: TGTGCCAGCAGCCCTGCTCCGGCGGGAGGGCGCAATGAGCAGTTCTTC.

The chain employs TRBV27 and TRBJ1-3, with 7 bases that match TRBD1. This CDR3 is 17 amino acids long. Losses at the gene ends were 5 bases for V and 0 bases for J; bases not matched to a gene: 10. Germline assignment: CDR1 MNHEY and CDR2 SMNVEV (reference sequence). The CDR3 loop reads CASSPSPPGGSGNTIYF. The CDR3 DNA is TGTGCCAGCAGTCCCAGCCCTCCAGGGGGCTCTGGAAACACCATATATTTT.

The CDR3 region has the DNA TGTGCCAGCAGCCCAGACCTCGAGGACACAGCCAAAAACATTCAGTACTTC. It codes for CASSPDLEDTAKNIQYF. This chain connects TRBV4-2 to TRBJ2-4; TRBD1 is a possible D gene (5 bases). The germline V gene encodes CDR1 LGHNA and CDR2 YNFKEQ. This CDR3 comprises 17 residues. The germline V and J ends were trimmed by 4 bases and 0 bases, with 16 bases remaining between them.

The rearrangement links TRBV30 to TRBJ2-7; TRBD2 agrees at 7 bases. The CDR3 is 14 amino acids. The germline V gene has CDR1 GTSNPN and CDR2 SVGIG (reference sequence). The junction had 11 bases not matched to a gene; V was cut back by 5 bases and J by 4 bases. Here the CDR3 reads CAWGRGTYPYEQYF. For the CDR3, the DNA is TGTGCCTGGGGGCGGGGGACTTATCCTTACGAGCAGTACTTC.

The chain couples TRBV13 to TRBJ2-7; D is perhaps TRBD1 (6 bases). Germline V gene data show CDR1 as PRHDT and CDR2 as FYEKMQ (reference sequence). V lost 7 bases, J lost 6 bases, and 22 bases lay in between. The CDR3 runs 15 residues. This CDR3 is CASIEAGGAGFEQYF. In DNA form, the CDR3 reads TGTGCCAGCATCGAGGCTGGGGGCGCGGGCTTCGAGCAGTACTTC.

This clone showed up just a few times. The V call is TRBV9, the J call TRBJ2-4; the match to TRBD1 covers 9 bases. This CDR3 is built from 18 residues. With V trimmed by 4 bases and J by 1 base, 12 bases remained unmatched. Germline V gene sequence: CDR1 SGDLS, CDR2 YYNGEE. In nucleotides, the CDR3 is TGTGCCAGCAGCTCAAGACCCGGGACAGGGTCCGCCAAAAACATTCAGTACTTC. Its protein product is CASSSRPGTGSAKNIQYF.

This rearrangement joins TRBV5-5 to TRBJ2-7; no clear D. Germline assignment: CDR1 SGHKS and CDR2 YYEKEE (reference sequence). The CDR3 totals 16 residues. V lost 3 bases and J 2 bases, leaving 18 bases between the germline ends. CDR3 loop: CASSSPEAAHPYEQYF. The CDR3 DNA reads as TGTGCCAGCAGCTCCCCTGAGGCGGCGCACCCCTACGAGCAGTACTTC. The whole variable domain, filled in from reference TRBV5-5 and TRBJ2-7, reads DAGVTQSPTHLIKTRGQQVTLRCSPISGHKSVSWYQQVLGQGPQFIFQYYEKEERGRGNFPDRFSARQFPNYSSELNVNALLLGDSALYLCASSSPEAAHPYEQYFGPGTRLTVT.

The chain combines TRBV18 with TRBJ2-7, with TRBD2 identical over 15 bases. Germline V gene sequence: CDR1 KGHSH, CDR2 LQKENI. This CDR3 is 21 amino acids long. J gave up 3 bases and V 3 bases, and 18 bases lay outside the gene matches. Here the CDR3 reads CASSPRGPPGLAGGKVYEQYF. The DNA for the CDR3 is TGTGCCAGCTCACCCCGGGGTCCTCCGGGACTAGCGGGAGGAAAGGTCTACGAGCAGTACTTC.

V is TRBV6-6 and J is TRBJ2-7, with 8 positions matching TRBD2. Losses at the gene ends were 6 bases for V and 1 base for J; bases not matched to a gene: 11. Looked up from germline, CDR1 is MNHNY and CDR2 is SVGAGI (reference sequence). The CDR3 runs 16 residues. For the CDR3, the DNA is TGTGCCAGCAGCCGCCACACTAGCGGTAGTTCCTACGAGCAGTACTTC. It translates to CASSRHTSGSSYEQYF.

The chain recombines TRBV19 with TRBJ2-1; 15 bases are shared with TRBD2. V lost 6 bases to trimming and J lost 6 bases; unmatched junction nucleotides: 15. Germline CDR1 reads LNHDA; CDR2 reads SQIVND (reference sequence). This CDR3 spans 19 amino acids. CDR3 in amino acids: CASRGTGLAGGNILNEQFF. The CDR3 DNA is TGTGCCAGTAGGGGAACCGGACTAGCGGGAGGGAACATTCTCAATGAGCAGTTCTTC.

This chain uses TRBV7-8 with TRBJ2-7; D is unclear. Germline V lookup: CDR1 SGHVS, CDR2 FQNEAQ. The CDR3 sequence is 14 residues long. Trimming removed 4 bases at V and 3 bases at J, with 13 bases between. As DNA, the CDR3 is TGTGCCAGCAGCTCCTACTATGCCAGCTACGAGCAGTACTTC. It yields the protein CASSSYYASYEQYF.

This chain connects TRBV5-8 to TRBJ2-1; 10 bases line up with TRBD1. V was pared by 4 bases and J by 3 bases, with 4 bases of the junction left unmatched. The CDR3 covers 15 residues. Germline V gene lookup returns CDR1 SGHTS and CDR2 YDEGEE. CDR3 bases: TGTGCCAGCAGCCGCGGGACAGGGGTCTACAATGAGCAGTTCTTC. This encodes CASSRGTGVYNEQFF. The full variable domain, rest sourced from reference TRBV5-8 and TRBJ2-1, is EAGVTQSPTHLIKTRGQQATLRCSPISGHTSVYWYQQALGLGLQFLLWYDEGEERNRGNFPPRFSGRQFPNYSSELNVNALELEDSALYLCASSRGTGVYNEQFFGPGTRLTVL.

The rearrangement joins TRBV27 to TRBJ2-1; 10 bases align to TRBD1. The CDR3 has 23 residues. V dropped 3 bases and J dropped 3; count of bases not matched to a gene: 26. The germline CDR1 and CDR2 sequences are MNHEY and SMNVEV (reference sequence). The CDR3 nucleotides are TGTGCCAGCAGTTTCCGTCGGACAGGGGGTAGCCCCAGAGGGCCTTCGGACTACAATGAGCAGTTCTTC. Residues: CASSFRRTGGSPRGPSDYNEQFF.

CDR3 region: CASRWDRFEEQFF. As DNA, the CDR3 is TGTGCCAGCAGGTGGGACAGGTTCGAAGAGCAGTTCTTC. The chain uses TRBV6-5 and TRBJ2-1; 8 bases are shared with TRBD1. Losses at the gene ends were 6 bases for V and 10 bases for J; bases not matched to a gene: 8. The germline gives CDR1 MNHEY, CDR2 SVGAGI. The length of the CDR3 is 13 residues.

The chain uses TRBV6-1 and TRBJ1-4; D might be TRBD1 (6 bases). V shed 6 bases and J shed 0 bases, with 11 bases lying between them. The germline V gene encodes CDR1 MNHNS and CDR2 SASEGT. The CDR3 totals 15 residues. The CDR3 region is CASSVTGSTNEKLFF. The CDR3 nucleotides are TGTGCCAGCAGCGTTACAGGGTCAACTAATGAAAAACTGTTTTTT.

The genes are TRBV4-2 and TRBJ2-6, with D maybe TRBD2 (5 bases). This CDR3 contains 16 residues. Trimming took 3 bases from V and 2 from J, leaving 11 bases between them. Germline values: CDR1 LGHNA, CDR2 YNFKEQ. In DNA form, the CDR3 reads TGTGCCAGCAGCCATAGCTTCGGGGCTGGGGCCAACGTCCTGACTTTC. Its protein product is CASSHSFGAGANVLTF.

The chain employs TRBV4-1 and TRBJ2-5; 8 bases line up with TRBD1. With 4 bases clipped from V and 3 bases from J, the junction kept 7 bases outside the gene matches. Germline V lookup: CDR1 MGHRA, CDR2 YSYEKL. The CDR3 is made up of 15 amino acids. The CDR3 sequence: CASSPQNRGKETQYF. In DNA, the CDR3 is TGCGCCAGCAGCCCCCAGAACAGGGGGAAAGAGACCCAGTACTTC.

V gene TRBV10-2 combines with J gene TRBJ1-2, with 7 bases lining up with TRBD1. The ends lost 7 bases at V and 6 bases at J; junction bases unmatched: 14. CDR3 length: 15 amino acids. The germline V gene has CDR1 WSHSY and CDR2 SAAADI. CDR3 residues: CASTQEDRDSDGYTF. The CDR3 DNA reads TGCGCCAGCACCCAGGAGGATCGGGACAGTGATGGCTACACCTTC.